This T cell receptor beta chain was profiled in a study of blood T cells in healthy people across ages. A second PCR, run for about 7 to 11 cycles, used a sample-barcoded 5' primer plus a J-beta primer mix. One entry per CDR3 protein results from TCRdb running MiXCR on the 5' RACE reads. Among some 1.5 million distinct CDR3 sequences listed, approximately 43% were seen once. The CDR3 consists of 13 residues. J was trimmed by 4 bases and V by 5 bases; bases with no gene match: 0. Germline V CDR1 and CDR2: SEHNR, FQNEAQ (reference sequence). This clonotype was found many times. This clonotype was obtained from a woman younger than 35 in good health. The chain recombines TRBV7-9 with TRBJ1-2; 11 nucleotides align to TRBD1. Source material: blood. This CDR3 reads CASSGTGGYGYTF. In nucleotides, the CDR3 is TGTGCCAGCAGCGGGACAGGGGGCTATGGCTACACCTTC.